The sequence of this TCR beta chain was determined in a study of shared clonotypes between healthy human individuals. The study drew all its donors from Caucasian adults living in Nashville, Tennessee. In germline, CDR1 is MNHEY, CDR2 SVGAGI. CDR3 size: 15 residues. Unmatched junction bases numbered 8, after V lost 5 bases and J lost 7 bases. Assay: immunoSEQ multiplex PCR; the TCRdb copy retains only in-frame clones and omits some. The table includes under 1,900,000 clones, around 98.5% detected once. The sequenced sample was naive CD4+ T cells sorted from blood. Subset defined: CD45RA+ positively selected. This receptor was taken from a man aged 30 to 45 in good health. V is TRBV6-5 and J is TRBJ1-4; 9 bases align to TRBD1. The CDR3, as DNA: TGTGCCAGCAGTCCTGGGACAGGGATATCTGAAAAACTGTTTTTT. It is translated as CASSPGTGISEKLFF.